These 2 T cell receptor beta chains share one sample of origin, sequenced in a study of CD8 T cells in ankylosing spondylitis. General study points: Several highly homologous variants made up a TCR beta motif that seemed to typify ankylosing spondylitis blood.

The antigens these receptors bind are not known. TCRdb independently ran MiXCR on the 5' RACE reads; one entry per CDR3 protein. The table has about 540,000 distinct CDR3 sequences, roughly an eighth seen once. The source material was blood, either unsorted or a sorted T cell fraction (not recorded which). These receptors were obtained from a male donor with ankylosing spondylitis.

This chain uses TRBV7-8 with TRBJ2-2, with no clear D. This CDR3 is 16 amino acids long. Germline V gene lookup returns CDR1 SGHVS and CDR2 FQNEAQ. Trimming took off 2 bases at V and 0 bases at J, with 10 bases between the two ends. CDR3 sequence (DNA): TGTGCCAGCAGCTTAAGAGTGGTTACGAACACCGGGGAGCTGTTTTTT. Protein product: CASSLRVVTNTGELFF.

The genes are TRBV11-2 and TRBJ1-5; the D gene is possibly TRBD1 (6 bases). Germline assignment: CDR1 SGHAT and CDR2 FQNNGV. The CDR3 runs to 13 residues. V was shortened by 0 bases and J by 11 bases, with 11 bases between the two germline ends. The CDR3 protein is CASSLEGHRAQHF. As DNA, the CDR3 is TGTGCCAGCAGCTTAGAGGGACATCGTGCCCAGCATTTT.